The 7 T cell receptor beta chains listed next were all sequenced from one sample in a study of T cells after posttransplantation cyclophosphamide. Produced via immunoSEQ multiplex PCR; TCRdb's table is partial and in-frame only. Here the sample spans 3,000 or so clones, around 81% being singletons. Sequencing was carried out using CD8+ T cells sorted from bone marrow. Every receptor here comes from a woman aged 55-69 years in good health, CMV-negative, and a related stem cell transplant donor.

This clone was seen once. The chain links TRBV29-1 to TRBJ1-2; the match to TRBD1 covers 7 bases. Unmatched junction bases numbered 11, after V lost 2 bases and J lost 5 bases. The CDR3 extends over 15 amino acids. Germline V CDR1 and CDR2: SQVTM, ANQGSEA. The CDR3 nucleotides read TGCAGCGTTGAACCCGACAGGGAAAGAGGATATGGCTACACCTTC. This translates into CSVEPDRERGYGYTF.

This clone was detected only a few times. The CDR3 DNA reads as TGTGCCAGTAGTATAAAGGGGACTCCGAGAGAGACCCAGTACTTC. Its protein product is CASSIKGTPRETQYF. The genes are TRBV19 and TRBJ2-5; maybe TRBD2 (6 bases). This CDR3 is built from 15 residues. Per the germline V gene, CDR1 is LNHDA and CDR2 is SQIVND (reference sequence). Trimming pared 2 bases from V and 4 bases from J, leaving 14 bases between.

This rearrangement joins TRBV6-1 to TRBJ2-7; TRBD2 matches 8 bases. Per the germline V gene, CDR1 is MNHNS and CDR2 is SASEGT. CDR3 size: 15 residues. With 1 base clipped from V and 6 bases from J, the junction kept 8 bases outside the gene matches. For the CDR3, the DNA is TGTGCCAGCAGTGAAGAGGCGGGAGGTGGATCCGAGCAGTACTTC. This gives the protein CASSEEAGGGSEQYF.

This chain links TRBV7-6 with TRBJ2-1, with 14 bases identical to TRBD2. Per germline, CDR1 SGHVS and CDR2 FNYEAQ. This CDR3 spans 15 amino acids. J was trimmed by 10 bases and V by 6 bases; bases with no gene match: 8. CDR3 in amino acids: CASSVRTSGGFEQFF. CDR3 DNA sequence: TGTGCCAGCAGTGTTAGGACTAGCGGGGGGTTCGAGCAGTTCTTC.

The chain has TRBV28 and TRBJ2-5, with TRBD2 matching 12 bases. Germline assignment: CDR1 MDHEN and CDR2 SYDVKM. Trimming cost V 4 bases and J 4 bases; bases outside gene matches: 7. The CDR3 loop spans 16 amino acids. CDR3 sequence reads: CASSYLAGGPGETQYF. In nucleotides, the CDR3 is TGTGCCAGCAGTTACCTAGCGGGAGGGCCGGGAGAGACCCAGTACTTC. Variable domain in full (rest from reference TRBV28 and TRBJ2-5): DVKVTQSSRYLVKRTGEKVFLECVQDMDHENMFWYRQDPGLGLRLIYFSYDVKMKEKGDIPEGYSVSREKKERFSLILESASTNQTSMYLCASSYLAGGPGETQYFGPGTRLLVL.

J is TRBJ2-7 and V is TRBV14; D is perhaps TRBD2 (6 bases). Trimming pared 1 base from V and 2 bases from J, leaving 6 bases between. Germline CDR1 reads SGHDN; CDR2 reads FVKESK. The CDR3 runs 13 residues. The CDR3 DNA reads TGTGCCAGCAGCCAAGGGGGGGCCTACGAGCAGTACTTC. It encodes CASSQGGAYEQYF.

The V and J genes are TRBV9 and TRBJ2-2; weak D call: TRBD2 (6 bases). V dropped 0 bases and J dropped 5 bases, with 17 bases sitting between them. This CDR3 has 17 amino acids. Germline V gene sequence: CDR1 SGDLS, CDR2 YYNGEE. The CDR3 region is CASSVVGGKKGTGELFF. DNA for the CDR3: TGTGCCAGCAGCGTAGTAGGAGGGAAGAAGGGAACCGGGGAGCTGTTTTTT.